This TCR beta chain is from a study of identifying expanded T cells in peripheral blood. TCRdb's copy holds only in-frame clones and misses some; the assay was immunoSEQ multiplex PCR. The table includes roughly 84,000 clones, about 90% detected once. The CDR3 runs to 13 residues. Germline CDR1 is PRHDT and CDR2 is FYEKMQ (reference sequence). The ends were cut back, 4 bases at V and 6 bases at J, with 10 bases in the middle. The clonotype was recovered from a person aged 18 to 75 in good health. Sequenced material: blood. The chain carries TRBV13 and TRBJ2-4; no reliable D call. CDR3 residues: CASSSRVGNIQYF. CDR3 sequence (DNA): TGTGCCAGCAGCTCCCGGGTAGGAAACATTCAGTACTTC.